The 9 T cell receptor beta chains below all came from one sample that was sequenced in a study of blood T cells in healthy people across ages. A J-beta primer mix and a sample-barcoded 5' primer were used in a second PCR of about 7 to 12 cycles. TCRdb reprocessed the 5' RACE reads with MiXCR, giving one entry per CDR3 protein. The sample holds roughly 800,000 distinct CDR3 sequences, 50% to 65% seen once. The sample comprised blood. The receptor set was obtained from an elderly man in good health.

Here the CDR3 reads CASSLHEPSSYNEQFF. For the CDR3, the DNA is TGTGCCAGCAGTTTGCACGAACCAAGCTCCTACAATGAGCAGTTCTTC. This chain uses TRBV28 with TRBJ2-1; D is ambiguous. The CDR3 spans 16 residues. Per the germline V gene, CDR1 is MDHEN and CDR2 is SYDVKM. Trimming stripped 3 bases from V and 0 bases from J, with 12 bases between.

The chain is built from TRBV5-1 and TRBJ2-5; D gene uncertain. The CDR3 extends over 14 amino acids. V shed 0 bases and J shed 0 bases, with 6 bases lying between them. The germline V gene has CDR1 SGHRS and CDR2 YFSETQ. CDR3 residues: CASSLGHHQETQYF. The CDR3 DNA reads as TGCGCCAGCAGCTTGGGGCACCACCAAGAGACCCAGTACTTC. Full variable domain (missing parts from reference TRBV5-1 and TRBJ2-5): KAGVTQTPRYLIKTRGQQVTLSCSPISGHRSVSWYQQTPGQGLQFLFEYFSETQRNKGNFPGRFSGRQFSNSRSEMNVSTLELGDSALYLCASSLGHHQETQYFGPGTRLLVL.

The rearrangement links TRBV7-8 to TRBJ2-7, with D uncertain. V dropped 5 bases and J dropped 6 bases, with 14 bases sitting between them. CDR3 length equals 13 residues. From germline, CDR1 is SGHVS and CDR2 FQNEAQ. CDR3 nucleotide sequence: TGTGCCAGCAGCCCAAGGGCAGGCGGCGAGCAGTACTTC. Its protein product is CASSPRAGGEQYF.

The chain uses TRBV24-1 and TRBJ2-5, with D possibly called TRBD1 or TRBD2 (5 bases each). The germline V gene encodes CDR1 KGHDR and CDR2 SFDVKD. The V end lost 2 bases, the J end lost 11 bases, and 20 bases lay between the germline ends. There are 15 residues in the CDR3. CDR3 residues: CATSDSGGDLNEQYF. CDR3 bases: TGTGCCACCAGTGATTCTGGGGGAGATCTCAATGAGCAGTACTTC.

This chain connects TRBV28 to TRBJ2-7; D might be TRBD2 (7 bases). The CDR3 totals 13 residues. With 10 bases removed from V and 2 bases from J, the gap between germline ends came to 15 bases. Germline V lookup: CDR1 MDHEN, CDR2 SYDVKM. DNA of the CDR3: TGTGCCACCAGGGGAGGGGGACCCTACGAGCAGTACTTC. As protein: CATRGGGPYEQYF.

The J gene is TRBJ2-3, the V gene TRBV20-1, with D possibly TRBD1 on 6 matching bases. The ends were cut back, 3 bases at V and 1 base at J, with 14 bases in the middle. This CDR3 spans 15 amino acids. CDR1 is DFQATT and CDR2 is SNEGSKA in the germline V gene (reference sequence). CDR3 nucleotides: TGCAGTGCTAGTGGGGGCCGGTGGGGCACAGATACGCAGTATTTT. It translates to CSASGGRWGTDTQYF.

In its sample, this clonotype was seen a few times. The chain combines TRBV11-2 with TRBJ2-1; perhaps D is TRBD1 or TRBD2 (5 bases each). Germline CDR1 is SGHAT and CDR2 is FQNNGV. V dropped 4 bases and J dropped 14 bases, with 12 bases sitting between them. The CDR3 has 11 amino acids. CDR3 nucleotide sequence: TGTGCCAGCAGCTCCCGGGACGGGGAGTTCTTC. Translating it yields CASSSRDGEFF.

The V gene is TRBV10-2, the J gene TRBJ2-6, with D possibly matching TRBD2 (5 bases). V lost 7 bases and J lost 3, with 7 bases in between. From germline, CDR1 is WSHSY and CDR2 SAAADI. The CDR3 spans 13 residues. The CDR3 reads CASMRDGANVLTF. CDR3 coding DNA: TGCGCCAGCATGAGGGATGGGGCCAACGTCCTGACTTTC.

The V gene is TRBV27, the J gene TRBJ2-6, with D possibly matching TRBD1 (5 bases). Trimming stripped 5 bases from V and 2 bases from J, with 22 bases between. The CDR3 covers 19 residues. Germline values: CDR1 MNHEY, CDR2 SMNVEV (reference sequence). This CDR3 reads CASSLYLARASPGANVLTF. CDR3 nucleotide sequence: TGTGCCAGCAGTCTATACCTGGCCAGGGCCAGTCCTGGGGCCAACGTCCTGACTTTC.